The rows below give T cell receptor beta chains drawn from one sample of a study of T cell responses to AZD1222 COVID-19 vaccine. TCRdb's copy holds only in-frame clones and misses some; the assay was immunoSEQ multiplex PCR. Among approximately 200,000 clones, roughly 94% were seen once, and the ten largest hold approximately 1.7%. The starting material was peripheral blood, obtained 28 days after the second dose of the MenACWY control vaccine. The receptors come from an adult who received the MenACWY meningococcal vaccine as a control. The CDR3 runs from the conserved cysteine through the conserved F or W. The order of the fields is V gene, CDR3 protein.

V: TRBV9; CDR3: CASSPSGGNTGELFF
V: TRBV6-6; CDR3: CASRTGSYEQYF
V: TRBV7-6; CDR3: CASSLTSGLGTQYF
V: TRBV11-1; CDR3: CASSQGVLTGELFF
V: TRBV11-3; CDR3: CASSLGSEQFF
V: TRBV6-2/TRBV6-3; CDR3: CASSPGSTDTQYF
V: TRBV27; CDR3: CASSPGTGGYNQPQHF
V: TRBV5-6; CDR3: CASRSGTTYEQYF
V: TRBV13; CDR3: CASSRGLSSYEQYF
V: TRBV27; CDR3: CASRARTGDGYTF
V: TRBV7-2; CDR3: CASSLVDRAQETQYF
V: TRBV7-9; CDR3: CASRFGAGELFF
V: TRBV9; CDR3: CASTRDSLYTEAFF
V: TRBV9; CDR3: CASSIDSGGYGYTF
V: TRBV7-9; CDR3: CASSLTQPGEKLFF
V: TRBV6-5; CDR3: CASTYGRRSNQPQHF
V: TRBV29-1; CDR3: CSIRSGVYEQYF
V: TRBV19; CDR3: CARTGRNRGYTF
V: TRBV10-3; CDR3: CAIQQDPYEQYF
V: TRBV10-3; CDR3: CAISLTSGGAADTQYF
V: TRBV7-7; CDR3: CASSLGGGHTGELFF
V: TRBV19; CDR3: CASNPKGNTGELFF
V: TRBV28; CDR3: CASSSPPGVDYGYTF
V: TRBV12-3/TRBV12-4; CDR3: CASCRDVRYGYTF
V: TRBV4-2; CDR3: CASSQLWGLEGGPDEQYF
V: TRBV7-2; CDR3: CASSPRPGTGRTYGYTF
V: TRBV7-9; CDR3: CASSPLGRTATNEKLFF
V: TRBV7-9; CDR3: CASSSDGDSNQPQHF
V: TRBV6-1; CDR3: CASSDPGAPRYSPLHF
V: TRBV7-9; CDR3: CASSSSGRNTGELFF
V: TRBV19; CDR3: CASSTGTGGKNYGYTF
V: TRBV19; CDR3: CASSRWEPGRSPLHF
V: TRBV5-6; CDR3: CASSLRATGELFF
V: TRBV20-1; CDR3: CSAATERF
V: TRBV30; CDR3: CAWSVGQGAGGYTF
V: TRBV6-6; CDR3: CASSTGTGGWEQYF
V: TRBV30; CDR3: CAWSRANYGYTF
V: TRBV27; CDR3: CASSLRDTGELFF
V: TRBV5-1; CDR3: CASAPEGGITYEQYF
V: TRBV3-1/TRBV3-2; CDR3: CASSQEGYDNEKLFF
V: TRBV11-2; CDR3: CASSLIGLWEQGITEAFF
V: TRBV28; CDR3: CASRPTGIYGYTF
V: TRBV18; CDR3: CASSPPTNPVEAFF
V: TRBV27; CDR3: CASSPSGRYGYTF
V: TRBV19; CDR3: CASSIERGHNYGYTF
V: TRBV7-9; CDR3: CASSRTVYEQYF
V: TRBV30; CDR3: CAWSVGAGTGNTIYF
V: TRBV30; CDR3: CAWSVRGAIAEAFF
V: TRBV5-6; CDR3: CASSPGVAPSSGANVLTF
V: TRBV6-5; CDR3: CASRGPNEQFF
V: TRBV4-1; CDR3: CASSQETGNANSPLHF
V: TRBV3-1/TRBV3-2; CDR3: CASSRNRGQNSPLHF
V: TRBV19; CDR3: CASSPVRQPGLAGGRSDTQYF
V: TRBV5-4; CDR3: CASSLKTSGPETQYF
V: TRBV30; CDR3: CAWSATRGYEQYF